The clone carrying this T cell receptor beta chain was detected only once. CDR3 length: 20 amino acids. Germline V CDR1 and CDR2: SGHRS, YFSETQ. The V segment lost 5 bases and the J segment 0 bases; nucleotides outside the gene matches: 14. This record belongs to a study of cytomegalovirus exposure and HLA in healthy donors. A multiplex PCR was run with 60 Vbeta primers and 13 Jbeta primers. This table comes from immunoSEQ multiplex PCR, and its TCRdb copy is limited to in-frame clones, with some not included. Of around 190,000 clones listed, roughly 85% are singletons. The chain has TRBV5-1 and TRBJ2-3; 14 nucleotides agree with TRBD2. The sequenced material came from PBMCs. The sequence was obtained from a woman between 50 and 59 years old in good health and CMV-seronegative. For the CDR3, the DNA is TGCGCCAGCAGTACAGGACTAGCGGGAGGTCCTAAGGCTAGCACAGATACGCAGTATTTT. Its protein is CASSTGLAGGPKASTDTQYF.